A selection of T cell receptor beta chains follows, all from one sample in a study of cytomegalovirus exposure and HLA in healthy donors. Using immunoSEQ multiplex PCR, the repertoire was profiled, and TCRdb retains in-frame clones only, with some absent. The data show 150,000 to 200,000 clones, 70% to 80% seen once. The specimen sequenced was PBMCs. The receptors here all came from a woman under 40 in good health and CMV-seropositive. Both conserved end residues are trimmed from each CDR3.

j_gene	v_gene	CDR3aa
TRBJ2-3	TRBV11-2	ASSLDGGGTDTQY
TRBJ1-2	TRBV2	ASGHFPGQAYYGYT
TRBJ2-1	TRBV6-4	ASTLPGENEQF
TRBJ1-1	TRBV2	ASRQGARTEAF
TRBJ1-5	TRBV28	ASITRVVGQPQH
TRBJ1-1	TRBV5-6	ASSFADTEAF
TRBJ1-2	TRBV18	ASSDGLRGYT
TRBJ1-5	TRBV27	ASSKNSRRGSNQPQH
TRBJ2-1	TRBV2	ASRLPSSFEQF
TRBJ1-2	TRBV6-6	ASSYRGQGAIYGYT
TRBJ2-3	TRBV7-9	ASSRTSGGTSTDTQY
TRBJ2-2	TRBV6-1	ASSISGADTGELF
TRBJ1-2	TRBV6-4	ASSPEGSNYGYT
TRBJ2-2	TRBV29-1	SVEDLASNTGELF
TRBJ1-2	TRBV19	ASSILPGEGDYGYT
TRBJ2-3	TRBV5-1	ASSPQRSGPETDTQY
TRBJ2-7	TRBV7-2	ASSSRTGAYEQY
TRBJ2-2	TRBV5-5	ASSLAGGELF
TRBJ1-1	TRBV7-9	ASSQGTGMNTEAF
TRBJ1-1	TRBV7-2	ASSHNTEAF
TRBJ2-3	TRBV5-4	ASSPTVQGGTQY
TRBJ2-2	TRBV10-3	ASGTSGSGGELF
TRBJ2-3	TRBV28	ASNSPGTGSTDTQY
TRBJ1-1	TRBV5-1	ASSPAVQGRRTEAF
TRBJ2-3	TRBV9	ASSAGVSLTDTQY
TRBJ2-7	TRBV7-2	ASSLNVRGYEQY
TRBJ2-7	TRBV7-8	ASSPGSYEQY
TRBJ2-3	TRBV4-3	ASSQDAHRSTDTQY
TRBJ2-1	TRBV4-1	ASSSFGGNNEQF
TRBJ1-4	TRBV7-8	ASSYPTGMDEKLF
TRBJ1-1	TRBV5-1	ASSLGAGSTEAF
TRBJ2-7	TRBV7-9	ASSLPGQGYEQY
TRBJ2-7	TRBV30	AWSGREGLYEQY
TRBJ2-1	TRBV7-9	ASSPQGTGRDNEQF
TRBJ2-5	TRBV28	ASSPLADQETQY
TRBJ1-2	TRBV4-1	ASSLQTGNYGYT
TRBJ2-2	TRBV5-1	ASSNRDRNTGELF
TRBJ2-5	TRBV2	ASSPRVAYQETQY
TRBJ1-4	TRBV6-5	ASSFGGGNEKLF
TRBJ2-7	TRBV7-3	ASSLTSGSYEQY
TRBJ1-1	TRBV6-1	ASSELTLTRSTEAF
TRBJ2-1	TRBV9	ASSFHHRDSENTSSYNEQF
TRBJ1-3	TRBV30	ARTPGNGNTIY
TRBJ1-3	TRBV28	ASSPTGTLDTIY
TRBJ1-2	TRBV5-1	ASSFGENYGYT
TRBJ2-1	TRBV9	ASSVDGTGNSEQF
TRBJ1-1	TRBV6-6	ASSSSGTFKEAF
TRBJ2-1	TRBV5-4	ASSLASPNEQF
TRBJ2-1	TRBV27	ASSLSISPQDEANNEQF
TRBJ2-5	TRBV10-3	AARGTGGEETQY
TRBJ2-7	TRBV6-6	ASSYGPYEQY
TRBJ1-1	TRBV19	ASSIGDREAF
TRBJ1-1	TRBV19	ASSINTGVEFNTEAF
TRBJ1-4	TRBV30	AWKGGPRDEKLF
TRBJ1-1	TRBV5-5	ASSLDQGRTEAF
TRBJ2-5	TRBV6-1	ASSGSSGGALYQETQY
TRBJ1-5	TRBV7-2	ASSRQGSNQPQH
TRBJ1-2	TRBV18	ASSPNSEGDGYT
TRBJ1-5	TRBV18	ASSPQGGPNQPQH
TRBJ2-1	TRBV10-1	ASSESFGVSYNEQF